Below, 4 T cell receptor beta chains from the same sample are listed, as sequenced in a study of blood T cell repertoires in COVID-19. Clones were read by immunoSEQ multiplex PCR, and TCRdb kept only the in-frame ones, dropping some. This table has about 370,000 clones, about 89% appearing once. The specimen was peripheral blood. All receptors derive from a woman in her thirties with COVID-19, enrolled during active disease.

This clone was seen just once. V usage is TRBV9 and J usage is TRBJ2-7; D unclear. The CDR3 is made up of 13 amino acids. Trimming stripped 0 bases from V and 9 bases from J, with 13 bases between. CDR1 is SGDLS and CDR2 is YYNGEE in the germline V gene. The CDR3 spells CASSVEDRGMQYV. In nucleotides, the CDR3 is TGTGCCAGCAGCGTAGAGGATCGAGGTATGCAGTACGTC.

The chain uses TRBV4-3 and TRBJ2-5, with a weak D call TRBD1 (6 bases). Germline V gives CDR1 LGHNA, CDR2 YSLEER. V dropped 2 bases and J dropped 2 bases, with 12 bases sitting between them. CDR3 size: 15 residues. The CDR3: CASSQLWGTQETQYF. CDR3 sequence (DNA): TGCGCCAGCAGCCAACTATGGGGGACACAAGAGACCCAGTACTTC.

The chain combines TRBV5-8 with TRBJ2-2; D perhaps matches TRBD2 (6 bases). There are 16 residues in the CDR3. V lost 4 bases and J lost 4, with 17 bases in between. Per germline, CDR1 SGHTS and CDR2 YDEGEE. The CDR3 DNA follows: TGTGCCAGCAGCAATTACGGAGGGCCAGGCACCGGGGAGCTGTTTTTT. Encoded protein: CASSNYGGPGTGELFF.

The chain recombines TRBV18 with TRBJ2-3; maybe TRBD2 (6 bases). The CDR3 extends over 15 amino acids. The germline V gene encodes CDR1 KGHSH and CDR2 LQKENI. V lost 6 bases and J 5 bases, leaving 18 bases between the germline ends. CDR3 bases: TGTGCCAGCTCGGCAACCGGAGGGGTTGTAGATACGCAGTATTTT. It is translated as CASSATGGVVDTQYF.